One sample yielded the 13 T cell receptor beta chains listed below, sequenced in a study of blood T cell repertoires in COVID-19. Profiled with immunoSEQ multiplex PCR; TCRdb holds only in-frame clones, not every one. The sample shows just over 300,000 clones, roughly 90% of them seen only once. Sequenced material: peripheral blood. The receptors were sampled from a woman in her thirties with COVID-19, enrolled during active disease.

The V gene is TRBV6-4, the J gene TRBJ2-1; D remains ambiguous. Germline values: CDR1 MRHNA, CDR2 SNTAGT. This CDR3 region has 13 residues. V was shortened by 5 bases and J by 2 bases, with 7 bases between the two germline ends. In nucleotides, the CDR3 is TGTGCCAGCAGTCGAGAGACCTACAATGAGCAGTTCTTC. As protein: CASSRETYNEQFF.

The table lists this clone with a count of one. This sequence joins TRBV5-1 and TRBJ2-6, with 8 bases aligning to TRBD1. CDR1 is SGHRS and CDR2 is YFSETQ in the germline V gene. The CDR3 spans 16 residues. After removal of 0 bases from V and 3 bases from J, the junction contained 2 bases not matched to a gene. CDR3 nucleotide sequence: TGCGCCAGCAGCTTGGCAGGGGGCAGTGGGGCCAACGTCCTGACTTTC. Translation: CASSLAGGSGANVLTF.

CDR3 sequence (DNA): TGTGCCAGCAGTGAACTCACAGGGGGATGGACTGAAGCTTTCTTT. This sequence encodes CASSELTGGWTEAFF. J is TRBJ1-1 and V is TRBV6-1, with TRBD1 identical over 8 bases. Germline V gene lookup returns CDR1 MNHNS and CDR2 SASEGT. The CDR3 spans 15 residues. V was pared by 2 bases and J by 5 bases, with 7 bases of the junction left unmatched.

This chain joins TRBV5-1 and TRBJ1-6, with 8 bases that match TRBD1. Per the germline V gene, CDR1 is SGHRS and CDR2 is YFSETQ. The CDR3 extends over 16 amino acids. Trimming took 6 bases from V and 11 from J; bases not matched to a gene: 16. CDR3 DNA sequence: TGCGCCAGCACCCCGGTTTGGAACCAGGGGGCGACACCCCTCCACTTT. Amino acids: CASTPVWNQGATPLHF.

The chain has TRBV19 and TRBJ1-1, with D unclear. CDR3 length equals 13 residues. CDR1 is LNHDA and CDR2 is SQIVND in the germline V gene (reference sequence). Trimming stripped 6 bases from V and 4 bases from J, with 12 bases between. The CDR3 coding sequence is TGTGCCAGTAGGGAGGACGGTGCCACTGAAGCTTTCTTT. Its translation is CASREDGATEAFF.

The chain's CDR3 is CASSQDRSLGYTF. In DNA form, the CDR3 reads TGTGCCAGCAGCCAAGATCGGAGTCTTGGCTACACCTTC. This sequence joins TRBV4-2 and TRBJ1-2; D is undetermined. CDR1 and CDR2 (germline): LGHNA, YNFKEQ. The CDR3 runs to 13 residues. Trimming removed 0 bases at V and 7 bases at J, with 9 bases between.

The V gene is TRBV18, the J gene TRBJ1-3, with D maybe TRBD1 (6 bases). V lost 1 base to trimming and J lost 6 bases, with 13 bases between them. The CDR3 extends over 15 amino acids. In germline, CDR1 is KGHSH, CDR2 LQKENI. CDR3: CASSPQDRTLNTIYF. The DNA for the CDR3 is TGTGCCAGCTCACCACAGGACAGAACATTAAACACCATATATTTT.

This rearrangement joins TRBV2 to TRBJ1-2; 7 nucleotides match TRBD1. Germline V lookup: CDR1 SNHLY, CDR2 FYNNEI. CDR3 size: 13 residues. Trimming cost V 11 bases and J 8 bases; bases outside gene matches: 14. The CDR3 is CARSERQGHGYTF. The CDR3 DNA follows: TGTGCCCGCTCCGAGAGACAGGGCCACGGCTACACCTTC.

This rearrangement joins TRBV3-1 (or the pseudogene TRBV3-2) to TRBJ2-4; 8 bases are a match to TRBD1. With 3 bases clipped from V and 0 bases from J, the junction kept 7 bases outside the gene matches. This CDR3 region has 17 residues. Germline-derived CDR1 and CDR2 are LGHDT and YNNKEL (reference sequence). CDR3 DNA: TGTGCCAGCAGCCACCGGGACAGGCTTCTAGCCAAAAACATTCAGTACTTC. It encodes CASSHRDRLLAKNIQYF.

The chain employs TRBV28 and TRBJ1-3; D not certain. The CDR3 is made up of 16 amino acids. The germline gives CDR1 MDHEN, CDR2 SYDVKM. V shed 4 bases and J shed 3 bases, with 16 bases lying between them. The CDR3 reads CASSSGSLEGGNTIYF. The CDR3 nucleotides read TGTGCCAGCAGTTCTGGTTCACTGGAGGGTGGAAACACCATATATTTT.

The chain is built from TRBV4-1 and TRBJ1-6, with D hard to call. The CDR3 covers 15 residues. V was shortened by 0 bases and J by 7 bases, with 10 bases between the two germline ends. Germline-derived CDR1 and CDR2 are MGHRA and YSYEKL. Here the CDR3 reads CASSQDQDWNSPLHF. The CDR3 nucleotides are TGCGCCAGCAGCCAAGATCAGGACTGGAATTCACCCCTCCACTTT.

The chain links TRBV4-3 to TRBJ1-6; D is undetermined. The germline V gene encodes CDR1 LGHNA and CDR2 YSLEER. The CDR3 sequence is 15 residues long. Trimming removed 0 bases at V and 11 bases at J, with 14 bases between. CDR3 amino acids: CASSQDTGYGTPLHF. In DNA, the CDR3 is TGCGCCAGCAGCCAAGATACTGGGTACGGGACACCCCTCCACTTT.

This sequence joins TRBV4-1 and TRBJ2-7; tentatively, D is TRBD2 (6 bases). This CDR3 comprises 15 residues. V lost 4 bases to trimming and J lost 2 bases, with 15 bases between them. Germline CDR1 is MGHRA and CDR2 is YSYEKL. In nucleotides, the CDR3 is TGCGCCAGCAGCCCCCTTCTTGGGGGGACCTACGAGCAGTACTTC. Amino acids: CASSPLLGGTYEQYF.